Listed here is a single T cell receptor (beta chain). The antigen remains undetermined. The data were taken from a study of T cell responses to AZD1222 COVID-19 vaccine. Libraries were prepared by immunoSEQ multiplex PCR; TCRdb keeps only in-frame clonotypes and omits some of them. The table lists roughly 120,000 clones, approximately 90% of them singletons, with 3% to 4% in the top ten. Study-level points and caveats: Donors in the cohort were predominantly white British and more often female, and clonal diversity was possibly underestimated.

Sequences were derived from peripheral blood, sampled on day 0 of AZD1222 vaccination. The TCR was taken from an adult in good health.

The CDR3 loop is CASSQAWGPERGEAFF. CDR3 in DNA: TGCGCCAGCAGCCAAGCCTGGGGCCCGGAACGAGGTGAAGCTTTCTTT. The rearrangement joins TRBV4-1 to TRBJ1-1; a possible D gene is TRBD1 (5 bases). Germline V lookup: CDR1 MGHRA, CDR2 YSYEKL. The CDR3 spans 16 residues. V lost 1 base and J 7 bases, leaving 19 bases between the germline ends.